One sample yielded the 4 T cell receptor beta chains listed below, sequenced in a study of CD8+CD57+ T cells in acquired aplastic anemia. TCR beta VDJ and CDR3 profiles were obtained from a genomic DNA template. TCRdb reprocessed the reads via MiXCR and lists one record per CDR3 protein. This sample has hundreds of thousands of distinct CDR3 sequences, with about a third found just once. Whoever was chosen for sequencing had shown CD8+CD57+ cell expansion by flow cytometry. Specimen: sorted CD4+, CD8+, or CD8+CD57+ T cells (not recorded which) from PBMCs. These receptors were taken from a human donor with aplastic anemia.

In the case of this clonotype: This may come from a read error, since a much larger clone is one base off. The chain combines TRBV6-1 with TRBJ1-2; D possibly corresponds to TRBD1 (6 bases). The V gene's germline CDR1 is MNHNS and CDR2 SASEGT. The CDR3 is made up of 12 amino acids. CDR3 coding DNA: TGTGCCACCACCGACACAGGGTTAGGCTACGCCTTC. This encodes CATTDTGLGYAF.

This clonotype was counted ten times or more. The chain is built from TRBV19 and TRBJ1-4; D call uncertain. Per the germline V gene, CDR1 is LNHDA and CDR2 is SQIVND (reference sequence). V was trimmed by 4 bases and J by 5 bases, leaving 11 bases between them. CDR3 length: 14 amino acids. This CDR3 is CASSTRTSNEKLFF. Here the CDR3 DNA reads TGTGCCAGTAGTACTCGGACCTCAAATGAAAAACTGTTTTTT. Supplemented by reference TRBV19 and TRBJ1-4, the full variable domain reads DGGITQSPKYLFRKEGQNVTLSCEQNLNHDAMYWYRQDPGQGLRLIYYSQIVNDFQKGDIAEGYSVSREKKESFPLTVTSAQKNPTAFYLCASSTRTSNEKLFFGSGTQLSVL.

The table lists this clonotype with a few counts. The rearrangement links TRBV20-1 to TRBJ1-2; no reliable D call. This CDR3 comprises 12 residues. The V end lost 2 bases, the J end lost 6 bases, and 10 bases lay between the germline ends. Per germline, CDR1 DFQATT and CDR2 SNEGSKA (reference sequence). CDR3 DNA sequence: TGCAGTGCTAGATGGGGAGGGCATGGCTACACCTTC. This gives the protein CSARWGGHGYTF.

Notes on this clonotype: The junction departs from the called germline gene at one end, perhaps through a read error. The chain employs TRBV7-3 and TRBJ2-7; either TRBD1 or TRBD2 may fit D (5 bases each). The CDR3 has 14 amino acids. CDR1 SGHTA and CDR2 FQGTGA come from the germline V gene. CDR3 in DNA: TGTGCCAGCAGCTTAACCCCCCCGGTGGGGGAGCAGTGCTTC. It yields the protein CASSLTPPVGEQCF.